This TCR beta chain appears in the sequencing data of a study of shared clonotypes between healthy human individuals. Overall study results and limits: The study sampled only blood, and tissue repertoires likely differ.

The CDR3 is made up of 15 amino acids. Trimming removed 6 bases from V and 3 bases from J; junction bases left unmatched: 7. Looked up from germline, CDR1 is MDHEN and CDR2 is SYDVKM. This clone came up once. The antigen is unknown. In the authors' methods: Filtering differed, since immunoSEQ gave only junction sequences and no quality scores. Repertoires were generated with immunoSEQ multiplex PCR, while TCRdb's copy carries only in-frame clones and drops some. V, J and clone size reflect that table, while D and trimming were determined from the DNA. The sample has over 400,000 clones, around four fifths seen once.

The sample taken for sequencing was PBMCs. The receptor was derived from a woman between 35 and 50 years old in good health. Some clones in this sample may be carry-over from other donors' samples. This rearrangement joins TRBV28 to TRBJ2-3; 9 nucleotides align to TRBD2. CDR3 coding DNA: TGTGCCAGCAGGTCCGGGACTAGCAGGACAGATACGCAGTATTTT. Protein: CASRSGTSRTDTQYF. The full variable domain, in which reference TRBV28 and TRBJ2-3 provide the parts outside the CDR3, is DVKVTQSSRYLVKRTGEKVFLECVQDMDHENMFWYRQDPGLGLRLIYFSYDVKMKEKGDIPEGYSVSREKKERFSLILESASTNQTSMYLCASRSGTSRTDTQYFGPGTRLTVL.